One sample yielded the 21 T cell receptor beta chains listed below, sequenced in a study of shared clonotypes between healthy human individuals. Some clones are missing from TCRdb's copy, which holds only in-frame ones; the method was immunoSEQ multiplex PCR. The sample lists some 1.5 million clones, around 97% occurring once. The sequencing sample was made of naive CD4+ T cells sorted from blood. Subset given: CD45RA+ positively selected. Receptors originate from a man aged 25-45 years in good health.

The gene calls are TRBV11-3 and TRBJ2-1; perhaps TRBD2 as D (5 bases). V was cut by 8 bases and J by 7 bases, with 12 bases left in between. The germline V gene has CDR1 SGHNT and CDR2 YENEEA. This CDR3 spans 12 amino acids. The CDR3 protein is CASGRTGNEQFF. The CDR3 bases are TGTGCCAGCGGTAGGACGGGGAATGAGCAGTTCTTC.

This clone appeared once. The rearrangement uses TRBV18 and TRBJ2-7, with TRBD1 matching 10 bases. CDR1 KGHSH and CDR2 LQKENI come from the germline V gene. The CDR3 is 16 residues long. V shed 2 bases and J 6 bases; nucleotides not matched to a gene: 10. The CDR3: CASSPLGQGITGEQYF. The CDR3 DNA reads as TGTGCCAGCTCACCATTGGGACAGGGGATAACAGGCGAGCAGTACTTC. The full variable domain, rest sourced from reference TRBV18 and TRBJ2-7, is NAGVMQNPRHLVRRRGQEARLRCSPMKGHSHVYWYRQLPEEGLKFMVYLQKENIIDESGMPKERFSAEFPKEGPSILRIQQVVRGDSAAYFCASSPLGQGITGEQYFGPGTRLTVT.

The chain recombines TRBV18 with TRBJ2-3; D assignment may be TRBD1 or TRBD2 (5 bases each). Germline CDR1 KGHSH, CDR2 LQKENI. The CDR3 contains 14 residues. The ends were cut back, 3 bases at V and 5 bases at J, with 12 bases in the middle. This CDR3 is CASSPGSGLDTQYF. The CDR3 DNA follows: TGTGCCAGCTCACCGGGCTCGGGGCTAGATACGCAGTATTTT. Full variable domain (remainder filled in from reference TRBV18 and TRBJ2-3): NAGVMQNPRHLVRRRGQEARLRCSPMKGHSHVYWYRQLPEEGLKFMVYLQKENIIDESGMPKERFSAEFPKEGPSILRIQQVVRGDSAAYFCASSPGSGLDTQYFGPGTRLTVL.

The chain is built from TRBV6-5 and TRBJ1-1; D perhaps matches TRBD1 (6 bases). Germline V gives CDR1 MNHEY, CDR2 SVGAGI. V dropped 8 bases and J dropped 3 bases, with 16 bases sitting between them. The CDR3 is 14 amino acids. CDR3 region: CASSLGRGDTEAFF. The CDR3 DNA sequence: TGTGCCAGCTCTCTAGGCAGGGGTGACACTGAAGCTTTCTTT.

This clone was observed many times. V is TRBV27 and J is TRBJ2-2; D may be TRBD1 (6 bases). From germline, CDR1 is MNHEY and CDR2 SMNVEV (reference sequence). This CDR3 spans 15 amino acids. V was cut by 6 bases and J by 4 bases, with 15 bases left in between. CDR3 region: CASRPGTSITGELFF. Here the CDR3 DNA reads TGTGCCAGCAGACCAGGGACAAGCATCACCGGGGAGCTGTTTTTT.

The V gene is TRBV5-5, the J gene TRBJ2-7, with 10 bases fitting TRBD2. Germline V lookup: CDR1 SGHKS, CDR2 YYEKEE (reference sequence). The V gene end was trimmed by 4 bases and the J gene end by 0 bases; junction bases not matched to a gene: 7. This CDR3 region has 16 residues. In DNA, the CDR3 is TGTGCCAGCAGCAGGACCGGGACTAGCGCCTCCTACGAGCAGTACTTC. Protein sequence: CASSRTGTSASYEQYF. The full variable domain, completed using reference TRBV5-5 and TRBJ2-7, is DAGVTQSPTHLIKTRGQQVTLRCSPISGHKSVSWYQQVLGQGPQFIFQYYEKEERGRGNFPDRFSARQFPNYSSELNVNALLLGDSALYLCASSRTGTSASYEQYFGPGTRLTVT.

The chain joins TRBV28 to TRBJ2-6; TRBD1 or TRBD2 may be the D gene (6 bases each). The V gene's germline CDR1 is MDHEN and CDR2 SYDVKM. Trimming left V 1 base short and J 3 bases short, with 19 bases between. The CDR3 covers 19 residues. For the CDR3, the DNA is TGTGCCAGCAGTTTATTTGGCTTTCGGGGGACAATTGGGGCCAACGTCCTGACTTTC. Protein: CASSLFGFRGTIGANVLTF.

The J gene is TRBJ1-2, the V gene TRBV6-1, with 8 positions matching TRBD1. The germline CDR1 and CDR2 sequences are MNHNS and SASEGT. The CDR3 contains 17 residues. The trim removed 3 bases at V and 7 bases at J, leaving 16 bases unmatched. In DNA form, the CDR3 reads TGTGCCAGCAGTGACACGGGACACCGGGACAGGCACACTGGCTACACCTTC. This gives the protein CASSDTGHRDRHTGYTF.

The gene calls are TRBV11-2 and TRBJ2-7, with TRBD2 as a possible D gene (6 bases). Germline assignment: CDR1 SGHAT and CDR2 FQNNGV. This CDR3 comprises 15 residues. Trimming shortened V by 5 bases and J by 3 bases, and 17 bases separated the two germline ends. CDR3 in amino acids: CASSRGLSGDYEQYF. The CDR3 DNA reads TGTGCCAGCAGCCGGGGACTCTCCGGTGACTACGAGCAGTACTTC.

The rearrangement uses TRBV11-2 and TRBJ2-6; D ambiguous. The V and J ends lost 7 bases and 1 base respectively, with 5 bases between them. In germline, CDR1 is SGHAT, CDR2 FQNNGV. The CDR3 is 13 residues long. DNA for the CDR3: TGTGCCAGCACCTTGTCTGGGGCCAACGTCCTGACTTTC. Residues: CASTLSGANVLTF.

The gene calls are TRBV27 and TRBJ2-3; no reliable D call. Germline loops: CDR1 MNHEY, CDR2 SMNVEV (reference sequence). The V end was cut by 3 bases, the J end by 2 bases, with 6 bases between. The CDR3 has 13 amino acids. In nucleotides, the CDR3 is TGTGCCAGCAGTTTTTTAACCACAGATACGCAGTATTTT. It is translated as CASSFLTTDTQYF.

The chain combines TRBV9 with TRBJ2-2; D unclear. Trimming pared 0 bases from V and 5 bases from J, leaving 14 bases between. The CDR3 covers 16 residues. Germline V gene sequence: CDR1 SGDLS, CDR2 YYNGEE. As DNA, the CDR3 is TGTGCCAGCAGCGTAGAGCCTGGCGGACCTACCGGGGAGCTGTTTTTT. This gives the protein CASSVEPGGPTGELFF.

This clone came up once. V and J are TRBV29-1 and TRBJ2-1; 9 positions match TRBD2. Germline values: CDR1 SQVTM, CDR2 ANQGSEA. V lost 6 bases and J lost 6; bases outside the gene matches: 12. The CDR3 sequence is 15 residues long. The CDR3 sequence: CSVGPLAGILNEQFF. The CDR3 DNA is TGCAGCGTCGGACCTCTAGCGGGGATACTCAATGAGCAGTTCTTC.

This chain uses TRBV12-5 with TRBJ2-1; 10 nucleotides match TRBD1. This CDR3 is built from 11 residues. V lost 6 bases and J lost 15; bases outside the gene matches: 5. Germline assignment: CDR1 LGHNT and CDR2 FRNRAP. The CDR3 region is CASGLGTGAFF. For the CDR3, the DNA is TGTGCTAGTGGCCTGGGGACAGGGGCGTTCTTC.

J is TRBJ2-5 and V is TRBV9, with 8 bases that match TRBD2. This CDR3 spans 16 amino acids. From germline, CDR1 is SGDLS and CDR2 YYNGEE. Trimming at V came to 0 bases and at J to 4 bases, leaving 8 bases not matched to a gene. Here the CDR3 reads CASSVGSVAGSETQYF. CDR3 DNA sequence: TGTGCCAGCAGCGTAGGATCGGTAGCGGGATCAGAGACCCAGTACTTC.

The rearrangement joins TRBV2 to TRBJ2-2; no clear D gene. Germline assignment: CDR1 SNHLY and CDR2 FYNNEI. This CDR3 is built from 11 residues. The V end lost 10 bases, the J end lost 6 bases, and 9 bases lay between the germline ends. This CDR3 reads CATKLSGELFF. The DNA of the CDR3 is TGTGCCACCAAGCTGTCCGGGGAGCTGTTTTTT.

The genes are TRBV5-6 and TRBJ2-1; D is possibly TRBD2 (6 bases). The CDR3 length is 15 residues. Germline V gene sequence: CDR1 SGHDT, CDR2 YYEEEE. The V gene lost 4 bases and the J gene lost 5 bases, with 16 bases spanning the gap. CDR3 in DNA: TGTGCCAGCAGCGGGCCCGGGACTGGAAACAATGAGCAGTTCTTC. It is translated as CASSGPGTGNNEQFF.

The CDR3 sequence: CATSPHGGVLATEAFF. The CDR3 coding sequence is TGTGCCACCAGCCCCCACGGTGGGGTTCTCGCCACTGAAGCTTTCTTT. V gene TRBV15 combines with J gene TRBJ1-1; D gene ambiguous. This CDR3 comprises 16 residues. Germline V CDR1 and CDR2: LNHNV, YYDKDF (reference sequence). V was clipped by 5 bases and J by 4 bases, with 20 bases between them.

The chain links TRBV28 to TRBJ2-7; TRBD1 agrees at 8 bases. Trimming cost V 7 bases and J 3 bases; bases outside gene matches: 17. Germline V gives CDR1 MDHEN, CDR2 SYDVKM. The CDR3 is 17 residues long. CDR3 protein: CASIWGHPTGVIYEQYF. The CDR3, as DNA: TGTGCCAGCATTTGGGGCCACCCGACAGGGGTAATCTACGAGCAGTACTTC.

The J gene is TRBJ2-7, the V gene TRBV23-1; TRBD1 matches at 8 bases. TRBV23-1 is given ORF status, its function remaining uncertain. With V trimmed by 2 bases and J by 6 bases, 9 bases remained unmatched. CDR3 size: 15 residues. The CDR3 spells CASSQPPDRGGEQYF. The CDR3 DNA reads as TGCGCCAGCAGTCAACCCCCTGACAGGGGCGGCGAGCAGTACTTC.

This chain connects TRBV27 to TRBJ2-7; 9 nucleotides match TRBD1. The CDR3 covers 14 residues. CDR1 is MNHEY and CDR2 is SMNVEV in the germline V gene (reference sequence). V lost 5 bases, J lost 5 bases, and 7 bases stayed unmatched. CDR3 amino acids: CASSRDRVVDEQYF. CDR3 coding DNA: TGTGCCAGCAGTAGGGACAGGGTCGTCGACGAGCAGTACTTC.